This T cell receptor beta chain was captured by sequencing in a study of long-term antiretroviral therapy in people with HIV. The overall study: Samples from the earliest time points predate the 2015 immediate-ART recommendation by about a decade. Findings and limits, study-wide: The study collected blood between about 2003 and 2017, possibly under older ART regimens. HIV repertoires showed narrower CDR3 length ranges than controls.

A word on this clone: Antigen unknown.

Version v3.0 of the immunoSEQ assay was performed at survey level. Generated by immunoSEQ multiplex PCR, the TCRdb table keeps only in-frame clones and is missing some. The profile shows tens of thousands of clones, about 85% of them singletons. This CDR3 contains 14 residues. Per the germline V gene, CDR1 is WSHSY and CDR2 is SAAADI. With V trimmed by 7 bases and J by 5 bases, 10 bases remained unmatched. The V gene is TRBV10-2, the J gene TRBJ2-5, with 7 bases lining up with TRBD1. This TCR derives from a woman in her thirties with HIV. The specimen was unsorted PBMCs, collected just over 2.7 years before starting antiretroviral therapy. CDR3 in amino acids: CASKIQGSIETQYF. Written as DNA, the CDR3 is TGCGCCAGCAAAATACAGGGGAGTATCGAGACCCAGTACTTC.